The present T cell receptor (beta chain) was sequenced within a study of regulatory T cells in long-lasting Graves disease. The study's findings and limits: Analysis covered peripheral blood alone, not thyroid tissue.

CDR1 and CDR2 from the germline V gene are DFQATT and SNEGSKA (reference sequence). V gave up 4 bases and J gave up 0 bases, with 9 bases separating them. The CDR3 runs 14 residues. For TCR beta, libraries came from iRepertoire HTBI primers and Arm-PCR of CDR3 regions. MiXCR, applied by TCRdb to the multiplex PCR reads, yields one record per CDR3 protein. The sample has roughly 420,000 distinct CDR3 sequences, about 14% seen once. Time point meaning: newly diagnosed GD, antithyroid drugs for less than 3 months. The TCR library was made from RNA that had been extracted from PBMCs in TRIzol. This clonotype was counted ten times or more. Its antigen remains unknown.

This sequence joins TRBV20-1 and TRBJ2-2; a weak D match, TRBD1 (5 bases). The starting material was peripheral blood mononuclear cells (PBMCs), obtained at new diagnosis, from a patient treated with antithyroid drugs. This clonotype originated in a female donor with Graves disease. CDR3 in amino acids: CSATTVTNTGELFF. CDR3 nucleotides: TGCAGTGCTACGACAGTCACGAACACCGGGGAGCTGTTTTTT.